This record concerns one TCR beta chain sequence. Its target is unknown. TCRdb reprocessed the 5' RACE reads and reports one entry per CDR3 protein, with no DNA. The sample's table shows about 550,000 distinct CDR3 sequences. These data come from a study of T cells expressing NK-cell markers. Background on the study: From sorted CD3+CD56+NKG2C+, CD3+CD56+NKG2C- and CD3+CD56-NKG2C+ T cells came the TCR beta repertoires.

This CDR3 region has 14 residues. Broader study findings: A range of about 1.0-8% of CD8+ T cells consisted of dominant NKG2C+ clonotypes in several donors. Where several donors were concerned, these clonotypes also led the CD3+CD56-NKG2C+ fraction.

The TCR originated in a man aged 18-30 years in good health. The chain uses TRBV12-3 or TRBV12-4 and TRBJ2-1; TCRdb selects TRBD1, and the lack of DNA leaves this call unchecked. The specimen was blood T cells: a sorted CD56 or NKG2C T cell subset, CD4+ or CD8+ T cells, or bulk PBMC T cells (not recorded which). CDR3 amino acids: CATGDREPYNEQFF.